This T cell receptor (beta chain) was observed in a study of shared clonotypes between healthy human individuals. TCRdb's copy holds only in-frame clones and misses some; the assay was immunoSEQ multiplex PCR. Among some 2 million clones listed, approximately 95% were seen once. With 5 bases clipped from V and 5 bases from J, the junction kept 14 bases outside the gene matches. The CDR3 is made up of 16 amino acids. CDR1 and CDR2 from the germline V gene are SEHNR and FQNEAQ (reference sequence). Material for sequencing was naive CD4+ T cells sorted from blood. Stated subset: CD45RA+ positively selected. The chain has TRBV7-9 and TRBJ1-2; TRBD1 aligns across 7 bases. The TCR originated in a man aged 18 to 30 in good health. In DNA form, the CDR3 reads TGTGCCAGCAGCAGTGCCGACAGGGCCATTAATTATGGCTACACCTTC. Translation: CASSSADRAINYGYTF.